This is a list of T cell receptor beta chains from one sample in a study of blood T cell repertoires in COVID-19. The method was immunoSEQ multiplex PCR; TCRdb's version includes in-frame clones alone and lacks a portion of them. The table shows fewer than 150,000 clones, with under 80% occurring only once. The sequenced sample was peripheral blood. All receptors derive from a man in his forties or fifties with acute or convalescent COVID-19. Both conserved end residues are part of each CDR3. A D gene is named only where the DNA matches it firmly.

NA	TRBJ1-1	TRBV6-1	TGTGCCAGCAGTGAAGCGGTTGGGGAGGGAGTAGCTTTCTTT	CASSEAVGEGVAFF
TRBD1	TRBJ1-2	TRBV11-2	TGTGCCAGCAGCTCGAGGACAGGGGGCTTTGGCTACACCTTC	CASSSRTGGFGYTF
NA	TRBJ2-7	TRBV5-1	TGCGCCAGCAGCCAAGACTACAGGGAACGGTACGAGCAGTACTTC	CASSQDYRERYEQYF
NA	TRBJ2-1	TRBV4-2	TGTGCCAGCAGCCGTAGCGTGAGCTCCTACAATGAGCAGTTCTTC	CASSRSVSSYNEQFF
TRBD1	TRBJ1-2	TRBV18	TGTGCCAGCTCACTTGGACAGGGGAGGGACTATGGCTACACCTTC	CASSLGQGRDYGYTF
NA	TRBJ2-6	TRBV25-1	TGTGCCAGCAGCGCAGGGGTAGACTCTGGGGCCAACGTCCTGACTTTC	CASSAGVDSGANVLTF
NA	TRBJ2-3	TRBV19	TGTGCCAGTACCCGGACAGCTAGCACAGATACGCAGTATTTT	CASTRTASTDTQYF
NA	TRBJ1-4	TRBV19	TGTGCCAGTAGTGGGGAGGAAAAACTGTTTTTT	CASSGEEKLFF
TRBD2	TRBJ2-7	TRBV3-1/TRBV3-2	TGTGCCAGCAGCAAACCCGGGACTAGCTCCTACGAGCAGTACTTC	CASSKPGTSSYEQYF
TRBD2	TRBJ2-1	TRBV3-1/TRBV3-2	TGTGCCAGCAGCAAATACGGGACTAGCGGGGGGAATGAGCAGTTCTTC	CASSKYGTSGGNEQFF
TRBD2	TRBJ2-1	TRBV24-1	TGTGCCACCAGTGATCCGGGACTAGCGGGAGGAAATGAGCAGTTCTTC	CATSDPGLAGGNEQFF
NA	TRBJ2-1	TRBV28	TGTGCCAGCAGTTCCCGGTCGGGAGCTTGGTACAATGAGCAGTTCTTC	CASSSRSGAWYNEQFF